The present entry profiles one T cell receptor (beta chain) with its context. As yet, its antigen is unknown. TCRdb's copy holds only in-frame clones and misses some; the assay was immunoSEQ multiplex PCR. The sample lists about 140,000 clones, approximately 88% occurring once. The data stem from a study of cytomegalovirus exposure and HLA in healthy donors. Study-level findings and limits: Most TCR sequences were uncommon, yet certain public TCRs appeared in many donors. TCR beta chains numbering under 200 were designated cytomegalovirus-associated.

Germline V gene data show CDR1 as SGHTA and CDR2 as FQGNSA. V gave up 3 bases and J gave up 7 bases; unmatched junction bases: 5. The CDR3 extends over 14 amino acids. Material for sequencing was PBMCs. The sequence came from a man between 18 and 29 years old in good health and CMV-seropositive. The gene calls are TRBV7-2 and TRBJ2-1; 8 bases line up with TRBD2. The CDR3 DNA reads as TGTGCCAGCAGCTTGGGAGCGGGAGTGAATGAGCAGTTCTTC. Translation: CASSLGAGVNEQFF.